This T cell receptor beta chain was captured by sequencing in a study of CD8+ T cells in alopecia areata. Comments on this clone: Antigen: not known.

There are 15 residues in the CDR3. V lost 3 bases and J lost 1, with 13 bases in between. Germline CDR1 SGDLS, CDR2 YYNGEE. Regarding the study as a whole: Scalp specimens additionally yield sequences from normal skin's resident alphabeta T cells.

Following RNA extraction, reverse transcription yielded cDNA that acted as the sequencing template. The protocol was immunoSEQ multiplex PCR, while the TCRdb copy is restricted to in-frame clones and leaves out a portion. The data contain approximately 210,000 clones, 55% to 70% of them singletons. Treatment specified: oral pan-JAK inhibitor, 5-10 mg twice daily. Peripheral blood, together with lesional scalp punch biopsies, was collected from alopecia areata patients. The chain combines TRBV9 with TRBJ1-1; D uncertain. The sequences come from CD4+ T cells sorted from blood, collected at week 4, from a patient treated with tofacitinib. The sequence came from a human donor with alopecia areata. This chain's CDR3 is CASSARGGRNTEAFF. The DNA of the CDR3 is TGTGCCAGCAGCGCCCGAGGAGGGAGGAACACTGAAGCTTTCTTT.